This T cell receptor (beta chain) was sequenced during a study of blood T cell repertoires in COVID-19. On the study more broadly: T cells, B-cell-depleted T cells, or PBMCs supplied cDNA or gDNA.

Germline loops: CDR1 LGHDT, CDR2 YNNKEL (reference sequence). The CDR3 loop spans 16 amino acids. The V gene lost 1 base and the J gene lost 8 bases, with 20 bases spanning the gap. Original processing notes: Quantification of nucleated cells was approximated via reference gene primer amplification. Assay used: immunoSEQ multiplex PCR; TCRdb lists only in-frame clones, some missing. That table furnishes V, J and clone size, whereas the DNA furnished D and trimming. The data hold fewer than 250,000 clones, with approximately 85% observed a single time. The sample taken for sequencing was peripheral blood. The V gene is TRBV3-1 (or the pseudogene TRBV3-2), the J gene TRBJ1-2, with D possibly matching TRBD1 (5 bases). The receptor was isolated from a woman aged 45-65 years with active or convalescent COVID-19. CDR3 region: CASSQGGGHYDGGYTF. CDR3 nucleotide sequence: TGTGCCAGCAGCCAAGGGGGAGGACACTACGACGGGGGCTACACCTTC.